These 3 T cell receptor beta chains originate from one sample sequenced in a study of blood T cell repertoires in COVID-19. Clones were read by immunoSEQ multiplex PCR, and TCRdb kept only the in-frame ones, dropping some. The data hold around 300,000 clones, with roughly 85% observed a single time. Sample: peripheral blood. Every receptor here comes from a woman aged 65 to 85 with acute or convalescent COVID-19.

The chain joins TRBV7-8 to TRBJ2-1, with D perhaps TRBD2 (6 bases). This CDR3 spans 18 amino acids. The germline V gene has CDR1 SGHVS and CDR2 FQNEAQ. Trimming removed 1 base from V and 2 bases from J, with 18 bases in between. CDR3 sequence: CASSLERGGRVPYNEQFF. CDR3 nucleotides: TGTGCCAGCAGCTTAGAAAGAGGAGGGCGGGTTCCCTACAATGAGCAGTTCTTC.

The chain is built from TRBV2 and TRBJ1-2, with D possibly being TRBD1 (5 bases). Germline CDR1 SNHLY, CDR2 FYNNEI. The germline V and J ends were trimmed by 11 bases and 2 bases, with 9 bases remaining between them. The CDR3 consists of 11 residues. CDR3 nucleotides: TGTGCCGCCCAGGGCAACTATGGCTACACCTTC. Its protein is CAAQGNYGYTF.

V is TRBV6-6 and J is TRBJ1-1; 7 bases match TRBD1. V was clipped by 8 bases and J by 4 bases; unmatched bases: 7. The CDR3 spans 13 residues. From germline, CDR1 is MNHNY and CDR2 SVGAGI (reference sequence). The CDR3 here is CASLGQQATEAFF. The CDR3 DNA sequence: TGTGCCAGCTTGGGACAGCAGGCCACTGAAGCTTTCTTT.